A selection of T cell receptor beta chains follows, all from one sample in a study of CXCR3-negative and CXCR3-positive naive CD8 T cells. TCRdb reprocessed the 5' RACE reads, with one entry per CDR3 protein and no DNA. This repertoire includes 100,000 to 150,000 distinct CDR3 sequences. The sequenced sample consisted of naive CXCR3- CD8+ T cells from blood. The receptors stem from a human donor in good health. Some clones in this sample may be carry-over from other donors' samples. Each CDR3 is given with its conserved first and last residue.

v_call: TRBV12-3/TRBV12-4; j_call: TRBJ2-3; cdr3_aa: CASRKRGRNTDTQYF
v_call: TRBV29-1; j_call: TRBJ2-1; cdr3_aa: CSARQPGREQFF
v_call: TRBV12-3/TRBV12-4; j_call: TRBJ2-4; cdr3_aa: CASSKTGADKNIQYF
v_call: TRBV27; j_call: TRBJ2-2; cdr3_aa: CASSFDSNTGELFF
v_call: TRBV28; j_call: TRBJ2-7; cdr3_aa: CVSSLTRYEQYF
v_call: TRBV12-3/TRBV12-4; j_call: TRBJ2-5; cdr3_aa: CASSFGLAGGLETQYF
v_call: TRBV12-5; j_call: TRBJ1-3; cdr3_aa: CASGLVPTGTSQRNGNTIYF
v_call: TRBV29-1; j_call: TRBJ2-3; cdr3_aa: CSVAEIKSTDTQYF
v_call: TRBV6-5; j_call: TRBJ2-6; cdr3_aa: CASSLGQFSGANVLTF
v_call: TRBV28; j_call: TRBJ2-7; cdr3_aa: CASSFERDTSSYEQYF
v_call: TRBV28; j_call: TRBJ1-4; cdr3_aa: CASSSGEIEKLFF
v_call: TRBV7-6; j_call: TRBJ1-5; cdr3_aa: CASSSGQGKIGEPQHF
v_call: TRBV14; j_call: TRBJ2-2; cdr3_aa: CASSLHRAGELFF
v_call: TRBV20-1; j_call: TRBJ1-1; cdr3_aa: CSARDYTGGNTEAFF
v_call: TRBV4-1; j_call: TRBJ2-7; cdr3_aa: CASSQWGLDYEQYF
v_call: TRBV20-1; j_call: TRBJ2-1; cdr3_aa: CSARDYHGYEQFF
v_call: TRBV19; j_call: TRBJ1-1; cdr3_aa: CASSRRSEGDTEAFF
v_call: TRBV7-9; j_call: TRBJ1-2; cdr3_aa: CASSLAGGYGYTF
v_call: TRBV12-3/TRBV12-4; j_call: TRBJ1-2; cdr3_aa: CASEGLGGYTF
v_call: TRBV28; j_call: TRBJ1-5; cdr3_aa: CASMMKMGNQPQHF
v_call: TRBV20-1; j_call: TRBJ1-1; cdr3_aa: CSAPGGVVRDTEAFF
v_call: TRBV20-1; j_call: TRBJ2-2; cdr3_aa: CSARRLSGELFF
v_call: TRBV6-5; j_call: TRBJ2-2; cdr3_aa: CASSYSATGAGELFF
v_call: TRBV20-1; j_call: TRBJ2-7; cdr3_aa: CSARDRRVSSYEQYF
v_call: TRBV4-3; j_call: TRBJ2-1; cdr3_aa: CASSTGTSGRARYNEQFF
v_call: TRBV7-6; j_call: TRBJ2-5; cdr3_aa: CASSYTGDQETQYF
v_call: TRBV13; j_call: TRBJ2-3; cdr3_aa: CASSITSAGGVTDTQYF